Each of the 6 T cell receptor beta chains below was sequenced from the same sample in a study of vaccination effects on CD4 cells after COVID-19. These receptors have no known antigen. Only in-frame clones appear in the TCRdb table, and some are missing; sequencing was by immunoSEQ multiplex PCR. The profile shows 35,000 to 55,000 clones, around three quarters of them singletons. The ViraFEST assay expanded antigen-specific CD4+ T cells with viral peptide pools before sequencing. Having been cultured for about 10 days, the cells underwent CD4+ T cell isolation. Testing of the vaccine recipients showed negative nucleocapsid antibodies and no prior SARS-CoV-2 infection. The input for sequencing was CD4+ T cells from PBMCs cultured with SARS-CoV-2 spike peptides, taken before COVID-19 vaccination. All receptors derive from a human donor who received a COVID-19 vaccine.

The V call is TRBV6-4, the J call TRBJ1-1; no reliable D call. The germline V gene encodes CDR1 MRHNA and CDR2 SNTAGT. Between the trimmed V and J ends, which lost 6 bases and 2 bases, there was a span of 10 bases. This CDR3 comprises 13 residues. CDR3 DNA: TGTGCCAGCAGCATGACGGAAAACACTGAAGCTTTCTTT. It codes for CASSMTENTEAFF.

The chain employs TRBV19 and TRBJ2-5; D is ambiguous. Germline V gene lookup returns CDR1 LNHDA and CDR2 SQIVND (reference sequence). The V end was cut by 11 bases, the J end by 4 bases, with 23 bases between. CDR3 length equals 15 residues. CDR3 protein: CASNAVGKPPETQYF. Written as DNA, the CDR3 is TGTGCCTCCAACGCAGTAGGGAAACCCCCAGAGACCCAGTACTTC.

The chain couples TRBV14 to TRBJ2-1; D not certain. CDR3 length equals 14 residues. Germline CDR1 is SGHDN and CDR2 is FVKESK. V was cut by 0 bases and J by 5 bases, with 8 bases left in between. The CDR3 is CASSQDRANNEQFF. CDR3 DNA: TGTGCCAGCAGCCAAGACCGGGCCAACAATGAGCAGTTCTTC.

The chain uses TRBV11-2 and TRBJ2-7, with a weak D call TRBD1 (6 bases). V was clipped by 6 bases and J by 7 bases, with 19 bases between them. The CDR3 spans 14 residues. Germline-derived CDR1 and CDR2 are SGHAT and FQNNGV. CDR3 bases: TGTGCCAGCAGTGCCGGACAGACCTTCGGTGAGCAGTACGTC. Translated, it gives CASSAGQTFGEQYV.

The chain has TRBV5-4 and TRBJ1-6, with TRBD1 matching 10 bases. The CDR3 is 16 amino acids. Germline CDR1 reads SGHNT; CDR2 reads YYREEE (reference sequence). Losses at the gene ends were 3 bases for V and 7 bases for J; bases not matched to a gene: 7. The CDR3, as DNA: TGTGCCAGCAGCTCCGGACAGGGGGTATACAATTCACCCCTCCACTTT. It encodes CASSSGQGVYNSPLHF.

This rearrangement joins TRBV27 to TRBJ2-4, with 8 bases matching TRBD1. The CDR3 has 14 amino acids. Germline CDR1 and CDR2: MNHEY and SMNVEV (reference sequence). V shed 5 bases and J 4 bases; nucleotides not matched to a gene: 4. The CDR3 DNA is TGTGCCAGCAGTCCACGGACAGGGAAAAACATTCAGTACTTC. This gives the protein CASSPRTGKNIQYF.